Below are 10 T cell receptor beta chains sequenced from a single sample in a study of blood T cell repertoires in COVID-19. The table came from immunoSEQ multiplex PCR; TCRdb's copy has only in-frame clones and leaves some out. The table lists roughly 55,000 clones, 70% to 85% of them singletons. The sample comprised peripheral blood. Source of these receptors: a man older than 75 with acute or convalescent COVID-19.

V usage is TRBV7-8 and J usage is TRBJ1-2, with D possibly being TRBD1 (5 bases). The V and J ends lost 5 bases and 4 bases respectively, with 17 bases between them. The CDR3 is made up of 15 amino acids. Germline V gene lookup returns CDR1 SGHVS and CDR2 FQNEAQ. The CDR3 protein is CASSIYVDRPYGYTF. The CDR3 coding sequence is TGTGCCAGCAGCATTTACGTAGACAGACCCTATGGCTACACCTTC.

The rearrangement joins TRBV14 to TRBJ2-1; TRBD2 agrees at 7 bases. This CDR3 is 16 amino acids long. Unmatched junction bases numbered 7, after V lost 0 bases and J lost 5 bases. Germline CDR1 SGHDN, CDR2 FVKESK. The CDR3 DNA reads TGTGCCAGCAGCCAAGACGGGGCGGGGGTTCACAATGAGCAGTTCTTC. Translation gives CASSQDGAGVHNEQFF.

J is TRBJ2-1 and V is TRBV6-4; TRBD2 is a possible D gene (5 bases). V was clipped by 0 bases and J by 13 bases, with 13 bases between them. This CDR3 has 13 residues. Germline V lookup: CDR1 MRHNA, CDR2 SNTAGT. The chain's CDR3 is CASSDSLYREQFF. CDR3 coding DNA: TGTGCCAGCAGTGACTCTCTCTATCGGGAACAGTTCTTC.

This chain links TRBV29-1 with TRBJ2-5; a weak D match, TRBD1 (6 bases). The germline gives CDR1 SQVTM, CDR2 ANQGSEA. Trimming shortened V by 6 bases and J by 7 bases, and 15 bases separated the two germline ends. This CDR3 contains 12 residues. CDR3 in amino acids: CSVTQGFGTQYF. The CDR3 nucleotides read TGCAGCGTCACGCAGGGGTTCGGGACCCAGTACTTC. The whole variable domain, filled in from reference TRBV29-1 and TRBJ2-5, reads SAVISQKPSRDICQRGTSLTIQCQVDSQVTMMFWYRQQPGQSLTLIATANQGSEATYESGFVIDKFPISRPNLTFSTLTVSNMSPEDSSIYLCSVTQGFGTQYFGPGTRLLVL.

The chain is built from TRBV18 and TRBJ2-7; D not certain. Between the trimmed V and J ends, which lost 3 bases and 7 bases, there was a span of 10 bases. The CDR3 covers 12 residues. Germline V CDR1 and CDR2: KGHSH, LQKENI. The CDR3 is CASSPPKLEQYF. CDR3 sequence (DNA): TGTGCCAGCTCACCCCCGAAGCTGGAGCAGTACTTC.

The chain has TRBV19 and TRBJ1-4, with D possibly matching TRBD1 (6 bases). Germline V CDR1 and CDR2: LNHDA, SQIVND (reference sequence). CDR3 length: 14 residues. V dropped 4 bases and J dropped 6 bases, with 12 bases sitting between them. CDR3 coding DNA: TGTGCCAGTAGTAGCGGACAGAGCTATGAAAAACTGTTTTTT. Translated: CASSSGQSYEKLFF.

Notes on this clone: The junction departs from the called germline gene at one end, perhaps through a read error. Here the CDR3 DNA reads TGTGCCAGCAGTTTAGCACGGAGTGAAGCTTTCTTT. This codes for CASSLARSEAFF. The chain joins TRBV7-9 to TRBJ1-1, with D unresolved. The CDR3 runs 12 residues. The germline CDR1 and CDR2 sequences are SEHNR and FQNEAQ (reference sequence).

The chain links TRBV9 to TRBJ2-2, with 11 bases aligning to TRBD2. Germline values: CDR1 SGDLS, CDR2 YYNGEE. The ends lost 4 bases at V and 8 bases at J; junction bases unmatched: 10. The CDR3 totals 16 residues. The DNA for the CDR3 is TGTGCCAGCAGCCCTGGTCCTAGCGGGAGGATAGGGGAGCTGTTTTTT. Encoded protein: CASSPGPSGRIGELFF.

The CDR3 DNA sequence: TGTGCCAGCAGGGAGAGAGGAGAGACCCAGTACTTC. Its translation: CASRERGETQYF. This sequence joins TRBV6-5 and TRBJ2-5; D is uncertain. The CDR3 is 12 amino acids. V was shortened by 6 bases and J by 4 bases, with 9 bases between the two germline ends. Germline V CDR1 and CDR2: MNHEY, SVGAGI.

A few counts support this clone. The chain is built from TRBV24-1 and TRBJ2-3, with TRBD1 identical over 8 bases. V was clipped by 4 bases and J by 2 bases; unmatched bases: 13. Per germline, CDR1 KGHDR and CDR2 SFDVKD. The CDR3 consists of 18 residues. The CDR3 protein is CATSDTSQTGAPTDTQYF. The CDR3, as DNA: TGTGCCACCAGTGACACAAGCCAGACAGGGGCCCCCACAGATACGCAGTATTTT.